This record covers a single T cell receptor (beta chain). There are 17 residues in the CDR3. Per germline, CDR1 MNHNS and CDR2 SASEGT. Trimming pared 2 bases from V and 3 bases from J, leaving 17 bases between. The entry originates in a study of shared clonotypes between healthy human individuals. Method: immunoSEQ multiplex PCR; TCRdb's copy keeps in-frame clones and lacks some. The profile shows over a million clones, more than 65% of them singletons. The TCR sequence derives from a man younger than 30 in good health. The chain recombines TRBV6-1 with TRBJ1-5, with unresolved D. The source material was memory CD4+ T cells sorted from blood. Subset given: CD45RA-negative fraction. The CDR3 here is CASSEIRSRVPNQPQHF. The CDR3 nucleotides are TGTGCCAGCAGTGAAATTAGATCACGGGTCCCCAATCAGCCCCAGCATTTT.